What follows are 7 T cell receptor beta chains derived from one specimen sequenced in a study of blood T cell repertoires in COVID-19. Produced via immunoSEQ multiplex PCR; TCRdb's table is partial and in-frame only. Of 110,000 to 150,000 clones in the sample, 80% are singletons; the top ten hold around 3.4%. Input material: peripheral blood. The origin of the receptors is a man aged 65 to 79 who had recovered from COVID-19.

The chain is built from TRBV27 and TRBJ1-2; D is unresolved. Germline V CDR1 and CDR2: MNHEY, SMNVEV (reference sequence). The CDR3 loop spans 14 amino acids. V gave up 2 bases and J gave up 4 bases, with 11 bases separating them. The CDR3 loop reads CASSLRGPAYGYTF. The CDR3, as DNA: TGTGCCAGCAGTTTAAGAGGCCCCGCCTATGGCTACACCTTC.

This chain connects TRBV4-2 to TRBJ1-5, with TRBD1 as a possible D gene (5 bases). Germline V gene data show CDR1 as LGHNA and CDR2 as YNFKEQ. The CDR3 consists of 15 residues. Trimming shortened V by 0 bases and J by 7 bases, and 13 bases separated the two germline ends. This CDR3 is CASSQEGRVGQPQHF. The CDR3 DNA is TGTGCCAGCAGCCAAGAGGGCAGGGTCGGACAGCCCCAGCATTTT.

This rearrangement joins TRBV18 to TRBJ1-5, with TRBD1 identical over 11 bases. CDR1 is KGHSH, CDR2 LQKENI, per germline. The ends lost 3 bases at V and 7 bases at J; junction bases unmatched: 11. The CDR3 consists of 17 residues. CDR3 in amino acids: CASSPPGQGGAIQPQHF. CDR3 bases: TGTGCCAGCTCACCGCCGGGACAGGGGGGAGCGATCCAGCCCCAGCATTTT.

This chain connects TRBV30 to TRBJ2-3; 8 positions agree with TRBD2. The V segment lost 3 bases and the J segment 7 bases; nucleotides outside the gene matches: 9. Looked up from germline, CDR1 is GTSNPN and CDR2 is SVGIG (reference sequence). The CDR3 has 14 amino acids. CDR3 amino acids: CAWRTGLDVNTQYF. CDR3 DNA sequence: TGTGCCTGGAGGACGGGACTAGACGTTAATACGCAGTATTTT.

The chain has TRBV27 and TRBJ2-1; possible D gene TRBD1, 6 bases. Per germline, CDR1 MNHEY and CDR2 SMNVEV (reference sequence). The CDR3 totals 12 residues. V was cut by 9 bases and J by 3 bases, with 9 bases left in between. The CDR3 DNA reads TGTGCCAGTACAGGGCTCTACAATGAGCAGTTCTTC. Translated: CASTGLYNEQFF.

This clone appeared a single time. This chain links TRBV14 with TRBJ2-3; D is perhaps TRBD2 (6 bases). V was cut by 0 bases and J by 6 bases, with 10 bases left in between. CDR3 size: 14 residues. CDR1 SGHDN and CDR2 FVKESK come from the germline V gene. CDR3 in amino acids: CASSQDLRGDTQYF. The CDR3 nucleotides are TGTGCCAGCAGCCAAGATCTTCGGGGGGATACGCAGTATTTT.

The CDR3 region has the DNA TGTGCCAGCAGCCCTGACAACACAGATACGCAGTATTTT. This gives the protein CASSPDNTDTQYF. The V and J genes are TRBV5-4 and TRBJ2-3; D remains unclear. Trimming removed 4 bases at V and 2 bases at J, with 8 bases between. Germline CDR1 reads SGHNT; CDR2 reads YYREEE (reference sequence). The CDR3 extends over 13 amino acids.